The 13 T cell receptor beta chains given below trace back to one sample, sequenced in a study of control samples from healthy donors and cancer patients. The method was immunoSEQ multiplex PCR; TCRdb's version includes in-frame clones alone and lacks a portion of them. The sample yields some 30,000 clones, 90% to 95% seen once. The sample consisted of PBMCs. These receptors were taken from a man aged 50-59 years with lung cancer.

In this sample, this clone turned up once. The CDR3 loop reads CASSLGIASGGEDTQYF. CDR3 sequence (DNA): TGTGCCAGCAGCTTAGGTATTGCTAGCGGGGGGGAAGATACGCAGTATTTT. The rearrangement uses TRBV11-3 and TRBJ2-3; 12 positions agree with TRBD2. The CDR3 contains 17 residues. V lost 1 base and J lost 5; bases outside the gene matches: 7. Germline lookup yields CDR1 SGHNT and CDR2 YENEEA.

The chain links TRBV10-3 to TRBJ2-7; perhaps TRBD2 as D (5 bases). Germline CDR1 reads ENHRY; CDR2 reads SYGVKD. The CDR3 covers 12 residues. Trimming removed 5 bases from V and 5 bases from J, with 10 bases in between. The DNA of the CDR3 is TGTGCCATCAGTTTCGGAGGTGACGAGCAGTACTTC. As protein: CAISFGGDEQYF.

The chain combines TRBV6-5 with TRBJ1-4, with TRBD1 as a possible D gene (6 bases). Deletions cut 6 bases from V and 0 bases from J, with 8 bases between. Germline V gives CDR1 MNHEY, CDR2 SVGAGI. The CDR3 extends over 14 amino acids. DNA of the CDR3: TGTGCCAGCAGGGGACAAACAACTAATGAAAAACTGTTTTTT. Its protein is CASRGQTTNEKLFF.

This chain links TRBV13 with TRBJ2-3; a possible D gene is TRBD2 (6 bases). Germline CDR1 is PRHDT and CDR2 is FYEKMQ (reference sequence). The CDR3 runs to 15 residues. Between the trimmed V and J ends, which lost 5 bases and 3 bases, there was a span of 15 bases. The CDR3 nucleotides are TGTGCCAGCAGCCAAACGGGACTTAATACAGATACGCAGTATTTT. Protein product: CASSQTGLNTDTQYF.

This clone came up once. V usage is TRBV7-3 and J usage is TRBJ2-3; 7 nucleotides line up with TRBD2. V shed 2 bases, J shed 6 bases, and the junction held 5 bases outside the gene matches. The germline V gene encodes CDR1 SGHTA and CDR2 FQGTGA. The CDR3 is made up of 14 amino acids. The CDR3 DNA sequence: TGTGCCAGCAGCTTAGCGGGGGAGATGGATACGCAGTATTTT. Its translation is CASSLAGEMDTQYF. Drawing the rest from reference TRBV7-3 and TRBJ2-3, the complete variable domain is GAGVSQTPSNKVTEKGKYVELRCDPISGHTALYWYRQSLGQGPEFLIYFQGTGAADDSGLPNDRFFAVRPEGSVSTLKIQRTERGDSAVYLCASSLAGEMDTQYFGPGTRLTVL.

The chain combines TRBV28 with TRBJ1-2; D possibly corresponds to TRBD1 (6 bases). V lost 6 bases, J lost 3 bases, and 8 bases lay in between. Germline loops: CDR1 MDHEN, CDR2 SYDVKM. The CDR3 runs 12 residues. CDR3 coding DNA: TGTGCCAGCAGACAGGGACACTATGGCTACACCTTC. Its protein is CASRQGHYGYTF.

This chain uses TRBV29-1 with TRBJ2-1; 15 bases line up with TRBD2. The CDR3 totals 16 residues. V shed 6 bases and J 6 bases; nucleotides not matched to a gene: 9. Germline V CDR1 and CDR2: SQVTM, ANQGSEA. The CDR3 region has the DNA TGCAGCGTCGTTGGGACTAGCGGGGGGAAACCCAATGAGCAGTTCTTC. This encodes CSVVGTSGGKPNEQFF.

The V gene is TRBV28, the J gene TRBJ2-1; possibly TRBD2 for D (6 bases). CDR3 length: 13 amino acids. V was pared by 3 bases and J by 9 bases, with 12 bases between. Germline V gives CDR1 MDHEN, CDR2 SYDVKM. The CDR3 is CASSLARGGEQFF. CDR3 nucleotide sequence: TGTGCCAGCAGTTTGGCGCGGGGTGGTGAGCAGTTCTTC.

The DNA of the CDR3 is TGCGCCAGCAGCCAAGAGGCGGCAGGCCGTAGCAATCAGCCCCAGCATTTT. Its translation is CASSQEAAGRSNQPQHF. J is TRBJ1-5 and V is TRBV4-3; D not certain. This CDR3 has 17 amino acids. Germline CDR1 is LGHNA and CDR2 is YSLEER. The V end was cut by 0 bases, the J end by 0 bases, with 12 bases between.

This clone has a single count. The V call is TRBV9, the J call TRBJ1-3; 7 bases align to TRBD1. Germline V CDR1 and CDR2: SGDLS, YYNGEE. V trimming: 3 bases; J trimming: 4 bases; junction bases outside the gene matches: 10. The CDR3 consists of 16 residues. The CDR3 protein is CASSEPKGTEGNTIYF. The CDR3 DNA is TGTGCCAGCAGCGAACCTAAGGGGACAGAGGGAAACACCATATATTTT.

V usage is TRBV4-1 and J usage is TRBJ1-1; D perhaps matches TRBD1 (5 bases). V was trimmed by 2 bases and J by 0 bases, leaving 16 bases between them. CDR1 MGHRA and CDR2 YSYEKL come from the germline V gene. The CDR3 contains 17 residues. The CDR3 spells CASSQIQGLNMNTEAFF. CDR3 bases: TGCGCCAGCAGCCAAATTCAGGGCTTAAACATGAACACTGAAGCTTTCTTT.

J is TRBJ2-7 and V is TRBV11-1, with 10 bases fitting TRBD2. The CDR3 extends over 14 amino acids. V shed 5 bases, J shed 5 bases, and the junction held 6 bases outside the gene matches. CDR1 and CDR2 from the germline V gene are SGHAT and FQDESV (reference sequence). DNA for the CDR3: TGTGCCAGCAGCCCGACTAGCGGGTTAGACGAGCAGTACTTC. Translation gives CASSPTSGLDEQYF. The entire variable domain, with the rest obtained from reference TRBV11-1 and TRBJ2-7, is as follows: EAEVAQSPRYKITEKSQAVAFWCDPISGHATLYWYRQILGQGPELLVQFQDESVVDDSQLPKDRFSAERLKGVDSTLKIQPAELGDSAMYLCASSPTSGLDEQYFGPGTRLTVT.

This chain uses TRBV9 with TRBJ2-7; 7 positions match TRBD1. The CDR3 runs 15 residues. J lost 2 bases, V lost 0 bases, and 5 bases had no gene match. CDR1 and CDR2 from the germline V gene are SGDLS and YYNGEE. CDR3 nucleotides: TGTGCCAGCAGCGTAGCACCCGGGACAGCCTACGAGCAGTACTTC. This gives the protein CASSVAPGTAYEQYF.